This TCR beta chain was captured by sequencing in a study of vaccination and CD4 T cells after COVID-19. Specified treatment: roughly 11-day PBMC culture with coronavirus spike peptide pools or control peptides (ViraFEST assay). This clonotype was detected only a few times. What it binds is not known. The assay that was used to sequence DNA from cultured CD4+ T cells was the Oncomine TCR Beta short-read assay. Via MiXCR, TCRdb re-called the PCR reads, giving one row per CDR3 protein. This sample has 15,000 to 19,000 distinct CDR3 sequences; roughly 49% occur once, and the top ten carry roughly 16%. The CDR3 totals 15 residues. The V and J ends lost 5 bases and 5 bases respectively, with 19 bases between them. CDR1 and CDR2 from the germline V gene are DFQATT and SNEGSKA (reference sequence).

This clonotype was sampled from a human donor who had recovered from COVID-19. This chain uses TRBV20-1 with TRBJ2-1, with D perhaps matching TRBD1 or TRBD2 (5 bases each). Sequences were derived from CD4+ T cells from blood, cultured in vitro, sampled before SARS-CoV-2 vaccination. The CDR3 region has the DNA TGCAGTGCTTTCGGGGCGGGTCCGGAGGACAATGAGCAGTTCTTC. Its translation: CSAFGAGPEDNEQFF.